A selection of T cell receptor beta chains follows, all from one sample in a study of cytomegalovirus exposure and HLA in healthy donors. This table comes from immunoSEQ multiplex PCR, and its TCRdb copy is limited to in-frame clones, with some not included. Seen here are 100,000 to 120,000 clones, roughly three quarters observed once, and the top ten hold about 6.8%. What was sequenced was PBMCs. Every receptor here comes from a man aged 25 to 40 in good health and CMV-seropositive. CDR3s include the opening cysteine and the closing phenylalanine or tryptophan. D genes are given only for firm matches. Rows give clone size only sometimes, using once, few, many, or a class for an expanded clone.

once	TRBJ2-3	TRBV4-2	.	CASSQDLDTDTQYF	TGTGCCAGCAGCCAAGATCTAGATACAGATACGCAGTATTTT
.	TRBJ1-5	TRBV5-1	.	CASSLGGAEGQPQHF	TGCGCCAGCAGCTTAGGGGGGGCGGAGGGTCAGCCCCAGCATTTT
.	TRBJ2-7	TRBV11-3	.	CASSLRGSYEQYF	TGTGCCAGCAGCTTAAGAGGGTCCTACGAGCAGTACTTC
many	TRBJ2-6	TRBV14	.	CASSQAGEGVRGANVLTF	TGTGCCAGCAGCCAAGCTGGCGAAGGGGTGAGAGGGGCCAACGTCCTGACTTTC
once	TRBJ1-1	TRBV14	.	CASSQDLRGTFF	TGTGCCAGCAGCCAAGATTTGCGGGGTACTTTCTTT
.	TRBJ2-7	TRBV7-9	TRBD2	CASSSTSGRTYEQYF	TGTGCCAGCAGCTCCACTAGCGGGCGTACCTACGAGCAGTACTTC
.	TRBJ2-7	TRBV4-2	TRBD1	CASSQGQGSPYEQYF	TGTGCCAGCAGCCAGGGACAGGGAAGCCCCTACGAGCAGTACTTC
.	TRBJ2-3	TRBV5-4	.	CASSPGLSTDTQYF	TGTGCCAGCAGCCCGGGACTCTCAACAGATACGCAGTATTTT
.	TRBJ2-2	TRBV27	.	CASSLGREVGELFF	TGTGCCAGCAGTTTGGGCAGGGAGGTCGGGGAGCTGTTTTTT
.	TRBJ2-5	TRBV7-9	TRBD2	CASSPSGRGAETQYF	TGTGCCAGCAGCCCCAGCGGGCGGGGGGCGGAGACCCAGTACTTC